This TCR beta chain emerged from a study of T cell changes during pregnancy in multiple sclerosis. The germline CDR1 and CDR2 sequences are SGHRS and YFSETQ. The CDR3 contains 15 residues. V was shortened by 4 bases and J by 4 bases, with 17 bases between the two germline ends. The repertoire was sequenced with immunoSEQ multiplex PCR; TCRdb's copy has only in-frame clones and lacks some. Of approximately 36,000 clones in the sample, about 92% were seen once. The material was CD4+ T cells from peripheral blood mononuclear cells, obtained in the first trimester of pregnancy. The origin of this receptor is a female donor with multiple sclerosis, enrolled in a pregnancy study. The chain has TRBV5-1 and TRBJ2-5, with D possibly TRBD2 on 5 matching bases. For the CDR3, the DNA is TGCGCCAGCAGCCCTCGAGAGGGTTCAGGAGAGACCCAGTACTTC. Translating gives CASSPREGSGETQYF.